The 30 T cell receptor beta chains presented below share a single source sample, sequenced in a study of Graves' ophthalmopathy and Graves' hyperthyroidism. For repertoire sequencing, the TCR beta CDR3 regions were amplified from RNA transcripts. In the first round, RT-PCR was carried out with HTBI primers, and a multiplex PCR formed the second round. TCRdb redid the calling of the multiplex PCR reads with MiXCR, one entry per CDR3 protein. Of around 1,200,000 distinct CDR3 sequences listed, about two fifths were seen once; the top ten hold more than 9.5%. The sequenced sample was peripheral blood or thyroid tissue (not recorded which). The receptors here all came from an adult man with Graves' hyperthyroidism.

This rearrangement joins TRBV20-1 to TRBJ2-7; 7 positions match TRBD2. Germline CDR1 and CDR2: DFQATT and SNEGSKA (reference sequence). The CDR3 extends over 15 amino acids. V shed 1 base, J shed 7 bases, and the junction held 13 bases outside the gene matches. The CDR3 here is CSARGAEAGAGEQYF. The DNA of the CDR3 is TGCAGTGCTAGAGGGGCTGAGGCGGGAGCTGGGGAGCAGTACTTC.

This rearrangement joins TRBV7-9 to TRBJ1-2; weak D call: TRBD1 (6 bases). The V end was cut by 6 bases, the J end by 4 bases, with 18 bases between. The CDR3 has 15 amino acids. Germline lookup yields CDR1 SEHNR and CDR2 FQNEAQ (reference sequence). The CDR3 DNA is TGTGCCAGCAGTTTTCCCCTGGACAGTTCCTATGGCTACACCTTC. It translates to CASSFPLDSSYGYTF.

This clonotype was seen a handful of times. This chain links TRBV14 with TRBJ2-5, with 9 bases that match TRBD1. The length of the CDR3 is 15 residues. The V segment lost 2 bases and the J segment 4 bases; nucleotides outside the gene matches: 5. Germline CDR1 reads SGHDN; CDR2 reads FVKESK. The CDR3 loop is CASSQPGQGLETQYF. Here the CDR3 DNA reads TGTGCCAGCAGCCAACCGGGACAGGGTTTAGAGACCCAGTACTTC.

This chain links TRBV12-3 or TRBV12-4 with TRBJ2-7; TRBD2 aligns across 8 bases. The junction had 12 bases not matched to a gene; V was cut back by 4 bases and J by 7 bases. The CDR3 consists of 15 residues. This CDR3 reads CASSSTRGGLLEQYF. DNA for the CDR3: TGTGCCAGCAGTTCCACCCGCGGGGGGCTCTTGGAGCAGTACTTC.

The table lists this clonotype with a few counts. The chain uses TRBV18 and TRBJ2-7; no clear D. CDR1 is KGHSH, CDR2 LQKENI, per germline. CDR3 length: 15 residues. The V end was cut by 2 bases, the J end by 0 bases, with 11 bases between. The CDR3 DNA sequence: TGTGCCAGCTCACCATTGCCTTCGGCCTCCTACGAGCAGTACTTC. Protein product: CASSPLPSASYEQYF.

The CDR3 DNA sequence: TGTGCCAGCGGAAGATACCGACAGGGGGCCTACGAGCAGTACTTC. This gives the protein CASGRYRQGAYEQYF. This chain joins TRBV11-2 and TRBJ2-7; TRBD1 aligns across 9 bases. The junction had 10 bases not matched to a gene; V was cut back by 8 bases and J by 2 bases. The germline V gene has CDR1 SGHAT and CDR2 FQNNGV. The CDR3 is 15 residues long.

In its sample, this clonotype was seen a few times. Here the CDR3 reads CASNSPGTEFSSYNSPLHF. DNA of the CDR3: TGTGCCAGCAACAGTCCCGGGACGGAATTTAGCTCCTATAATTCACCCCTCCACTTT. The J gene is TRBJ1-6, the V gene TRBV2; D is possibly TRBD1 (5 bases). The V and J ends lost 7 bases and 0 bases respectively, with 22 bases between them. The CDR3 runs to 19 residues. Germline CDR1 is SNHLY and CDR2 is FYNNEI. Full variable domain (remainder filled in from reference TRBV2 and TRBJ1-6): EPEVTQTPSHQVTQMGQEVILRCVPISNHLYFYWYRQILGQKVEFLVSFYNNEISEKSEIFDDQFSVERPDGSNFTLKIRSTKLEDSAMYFCASNSPGTEFSSYNSPLHFGNGTRLTVT.

This clonotype was picked up many times. The chain combines TRBV7-8 with TRBJ1-4; the D is unclear. V lost 3 bases to trimming and J lost 8 bases, with 13 bases between them. The CDR3 extends over 14 amino acids. In germline, CDR1 is SGHVS, CDR2 FQNEAQ. The CDR3 nucleotides are TGTGCCAGCAGCTTTGCCAGGCGGAGGGAAAAACTGTTTTTT. The encoded protein is CASSFARRREKLFF.

The rearrangement links TRBV12-3 or TRBV12-4 to TRBJ2-2; 9 bases align to TRBD2. V shed 3 bases and J 6 bases; nucleotides not matched to a gene: 5. The CDR3 loop spans 15 amino acids. The CDR3 DNA follows: TGTGCCAGCAGTTTGGTAGCGGGGGTTCCCGGGGAGCTGTTTTTT. Its protein product is CASSLVAGVPGELFF.

About this clonotype: This may be a read error, as it is one base from a much larger clone. This sequence joins TRBV19 and TRBJ2-5, with a tentative D call TRBD1 (5 bases). The ends were cut back, 5 bases at V and 11 bases at J, with 21 bases in the middle. Germline V gene lookup returns CDR1 LNHDA and CDR2 SQIVND (reference sequence). The CDR3 runs to 14 residues. The CDR3 sequence is CASSVTAADSQQYF. CDR3 DNA sequence: TGTGCCAGTAGTGTGACAGCAGCTGACAGTCAGCAGTACTTC.

This clonotype was counted ten times or more. The genes are TRBV4-2 and TRBJ1-5; D not certain. V was cut by 0 bases and J by 1 base, with 7 bases left in between. This CDR3 region has 15 residues. Germline V gene lookup returns CDR1 LGHNA and CDR2 YNFKEQ. The CDR3: CASSQEGASNQPQHF. The CDR3 DNA sequence: TGTGCCAGCAGCCAAGAGGGTGCGAGCAATCAGCCCCAGCATTTT.

The V and J genes are TRBV20-1 and TRBJ2-7, with TRBD1 identical over 7 bases. The germline CDR1 and CDR2 sequences are DFQATT and SNEGSKA (reference sequence). V shed 0 bases, J shed 3 bases, and the junction held 8 bases outside the gene matches. The length of the CDR3 is 15 residues. The CDR3 loop is CSARDPGTADYEQYF. The CDR3 DNA reads TGCAGTGCTAGAGACCCCGGGACAGCCGACTACGAGCAGTACTTC.

This clonotype was picked up a small number of times. The gene calls are TRBV10-1 and TRBJ2-7; maybe TRBD1 (5 bases). Trimming took 3 bases from V and 6 from J, leaving 12 bases between them. Germline CDR1 reads WNHNN; CDR2 reads SYGVQD (reference sequence). This CDR3 contains 13 residues. As DNA, the CDR3 is TGCGCCAGCAGTGATGGACAAGCAGGCGAGCAGTACTTC. It codes for CASSDGQAGEQYF.

This clonotype was seen repeatedly, ten times or more. The rearrangement joins TRBV29-1 to TRBJ2-5; TRBD2 matches at 8 bases. J lost 1 base, V lost 6 bases, and 4 bases had no gene match. The germline V gene encodes CDR1 SQVTM and CDR2 ANQGSEA. This CDR3 comprises 13 residues. CDR3: CSVPGTSQETQYF. The DNA of the CDR3 is TGCAGCGTCCCTGGGACTAGCCAAGAGACCCAGTACTTC.

Remarks on this clonotype: This sequence may be a read error, since a much larger clone differs from it by one base. The gene calls are TRBV19 and TRBJ1-1; D unclear. Germline V gene lookup returns CDR1 LNHDA and CDR2 SQIVND (reference sequence). The CDR3 spans 14 residues. Deletions cut 4 bases from V and 4 bases from J, with 13 bases between. Here the CDR3 reads CASSTPGMSTEAFF. The CDR3 DNA sequence: TGTGCCAGTAGTACCCCTGGCATGAGCACTGAAGCTTTCTTT.

The rearrangement links TRBV7-9 to TRBJ2-7; 7 bases fit TRBD1. Germline CDR1 reads SEHNR; CDR2 reads FQNEAQ (reference sequence). J lost 6 bases, V lost 5 bases, and 19 bases had no gene match. CDR3 size: 17 residues. CDR3: CASSLGAGGSGITEQYF. The CDR3, as DNA: TGTGCCAGCAGCCTCGGTGCAGGGGGATCAGGGATTACCGAGCAGTACTTC.

V usage is TRBV15 and J usage is TRBJ2-2; D not resolved. There are 15 residues in the CDR3. CDR1 is LNHNV, CDR2 YYDKDF, per germline (reference sequence). Trimming left V 1 base short and J 5 bases short, with 11 bases between. For the CDR3, the DNA is TGTGCCACCAGCAGAGTCTCCATGGGGACCGGGGAGCTGTTTTTT. Amino acids: CATSRVSMGTGELFF.

With respect to this clonotype: With a much larger clone just one base away, this may be a read error. V is TRBV9 and J is TRBJ1-1, with D perhaps TRBD1 (5 bases). The CDR3 loop spans 13 amino acids. With 3 bases removed from V and 8 bases from J, the gap between germline ends came to 14 bases. Looked up from germline, CDR1 is SGDLS and CDR2 is YYNGEE. The DNA for the CDR3 is TGTGCCAGCAGCGCTACGGACATTGGGGAAGCTTTCTTT. Translating it yields CASSATDIGEAFF. Full variable domain (remainder filled in from reference TRBV9 and TRBJ1-1): DSGVTQTPKHLITATGQRVTLRCSPRSGDLSVYWYQQSLDQGLQFLIQYYNGEERAKGNILERFSAQQFPDLHSELNLSSLELGDSALYFCASSATDIGEAFFGQGTRLTVV.

This clonotype came up a few times. The chain joins TRBV6-5 to TRBJ1-1; a weak D match, TRBD1 (6 bases). The CDR3 loop spans 14 amino acids. V lost 6 bases, J lost 4 bases, and 15 bases lay in between. In germline, CDR1 is MNHEY, CDR2 SVGAGI. CDR3 DNA: TGTGCCAGCAGGAGACCAGGGGAGGGCACTGAAGCTTTCTTT. This codes for CASRRPGEGTEAFF.

The V and J genes are TRBV2 and TRBJ2-6, with D uncertain. Trimming removed 2 bases from V and 4 bases from J, with 9 bases in between. Germline V gene lookup returns CDR1 SNHLY and CDR2 FYNNEI. The CDR3 has 15 amino acids. CDR3 sequence (DNA): TGTGCCAGCAGTGAAAATTGGATAGGGGCCAACGTCCTGACTTTC. It specifies CASSENWIGANVLTF.

This clonotype was counted a few times. J is TRBJ2-7 and V is TRBV19; possibly TRBD2 for D (6 bases). This CDR3 region has 14 residues. Trimming pared 3 bases from V and 4 bases from J, leaving 13 bases between. Germline assignment: CDR1 LNHDA and CDR2 SQIVND (reference sequence). CDR3 amino acids: CASSIGSSTYEQYF. Here the CDR3 DNA reads TGTGCCAGTAGTATCGGGAGTTCAACTTACGAGCAGTACTTC.

This sequence joins TRBV9 and TRBJ2-7, with TRBD1 identical over 8 bases. The trim removed 3 bases at V and 6 bases at J, leaving 8 bases unmatched. The CDR3 has 14 residues. Germline CDR1 reads SGDLS; CDR2 reads YYNGEE. The CDR3 nucleotides read TGTGCCAGCAGCGGCAGGACAGGGACGGGCGAGCAGTACTTC. It is translated as CASSGRTGTGEQYF.

V is TRBV4-1 and J is TRBJ2-1; TRBD1 aligns across 7 bases. J gave up 4 bases and V 7 bases, and 10 bases lay outside the gene matches. The CDR3 consists of 15 residues. CDR1 is MGHRA, CDR2 YSYEKL, per germline. The CDR3, as DNA: TGCGCCAGCATGCCACAGGGGACGATATACAATGAGCAGTTCTTC. Translated: CASMPQGTIYNEQFF.

The V and J genes are TRBV20-1 and TRBJ2-5; the D is unclear. Per germline, CDR1 DFQATT and CDR2 SNEGSKA (reference sequence). Trimming removed 3 bases at V and 9 bases at J, with 11 bases between. CDR3 length: 11 residues. The DNA of the CDR3 is TGCAGTGCTAGGGGCGATCAGCCCCAGTACTTC. This sequence encodes CSARGDQPQYF.

V is TRBV10-1 and J is TRBJ2-5; D gene uncertain. Germline V gene data show CDR1 as WNHNN and CDR2 as SYGVQD (reference sequence). Trimming left V 2 bases short and J 7 bases short, with 11 bases between. The CDR3 length is 13 residues. The CDR3 DNA follows: TGCGCCAGCAGTGAGAGGCGAGTGGCGACCCAGTACTTC. It codes for CASSERRVATQYF.

This clonotype was seen only a few times. The chain uses TRBV7-7 and TRBJ2-5, with no clear D. With 4 bases removed from V and 1 base from J, the gap between germline ends came to 10 bases. This CDR3 comprises 14 residues. Germline lookup yields CDR1 SSHAT and CDR2 FNYEAQ (reference sequence). In DNA, the CDR3 is TGTGCCAGCAGCTCAACAGCCGGCCAAGAGACCCAGTACTTC. Encoded protein: CASSSTAGQETQYF.

In the case of this clonotype: A much larger clone differs by one base, so this may be a read error. V and J are TRBV10-3 and TRBJ2-6; D ambiguous. In germline, CDR1 is ENHRY, CDR2 SYGVKD. The CDR3 has 16 amino acids. Trimming took off 1 base at V and 2 bases at J, with 9 bases between the two ends. CDR3 bases: TGTGCCATCAGTGAGTTACCACTACCTGGGGCCAACGTCCTGACTTTC. It yields the protein CAISELPLPGANVLTF.

On this clonotype: Likely a read error: the CDR3 ends without its conserved phenylalanine or tryptophan. The chain couples TRBV7-2 to TRBJ1-5; D gene unclear. Germline lookup yields CDR1 SGHTA and CDR2 FQGNSA. The CDR3 is 15 residues long. V lost 8 bases to trimming and J lost 2 bases, with 16 bases between them. As DNA, the CDR3 is TGTGCCAGCGGCTCCGGGCCTAGAGGCAATCAGCCCCAGCATTCT. Its protein is CASGSGPRGNQPQHS.

The chain has TRBV18 and TRBJ1-2; D is unresolved. CDR1 and CDR2 (germline): KGHSH, LQKENI. This CDR3 comprises 13 residues. V was pared by 3 bases and J by 2 bases, with 7 bases between. The CDR3 bases are TGTGCCAGCTCACCTCTAGAGAACTATGGCTACACCTTC. Protein product: CASSPLENYGYTF.

This clonotype was observed at least ten times. The rearrangement links TRBV15 to TRBJ1-6; tentatively, D is TRBD1 (5 bases). Between the trimmed V and J ends, which lost 5 bases and 9 bases, there was a span of 17 bases. Germline V gene lookup returns CDR1 LNHNV and CDR2 YYDKDF (reference sequence). CDR3 length equals 15 residues. DNA of the CDR3: TGTGCCACCAGCGAAACCCCGAGGGGAGGTTCACCCCTCCACTTT. Translating gives CATSETPRGGSPLHF.